This T cell receptor beta chain originates from a study of blood T cell repertoires in COVID-19. Study-wide background: COVID-19 samples from acute and convalescent phases originated in the United States, Italy and Spain. The analysed material was cDNA or gDNA that came from T cells, B-cell-depleted T cells, or PBMCs.

Per the original data handling: For nucleated cells, counts were estimated from reference gene primer amplification. The data were produced by immunoSEQ multiplex PCR, yet TCRdb's version contains in-frame clones alone and is incomplete. V and J calls and clone size are copied from that table; D and trimming were computed from the DNA. This sample has hundreds of thousands of clones, with approximately 90% found just once. V was shortened by 1 base and J by 12 bases, with 13 bases between the two germline ends. From germline, CDR1 is SGHAT and CDR2 FQNNGV. The CDR3 spans 14 residues. The sequenced sample consisted of peripheral blood. The TCR comes from a woman aged 50 to 60 who had recovered from COVID-19. V and J are TRBV11-2 and TRBJ2-6; TRBD1 might be the D (6 bases). In DNA form, the CDR3 reads TGTGCCAGCAGCTTAGGACAGGCGAGCGCCGTCCTGACTTTC. Protein sequence: CASSLGQASAVLTF.